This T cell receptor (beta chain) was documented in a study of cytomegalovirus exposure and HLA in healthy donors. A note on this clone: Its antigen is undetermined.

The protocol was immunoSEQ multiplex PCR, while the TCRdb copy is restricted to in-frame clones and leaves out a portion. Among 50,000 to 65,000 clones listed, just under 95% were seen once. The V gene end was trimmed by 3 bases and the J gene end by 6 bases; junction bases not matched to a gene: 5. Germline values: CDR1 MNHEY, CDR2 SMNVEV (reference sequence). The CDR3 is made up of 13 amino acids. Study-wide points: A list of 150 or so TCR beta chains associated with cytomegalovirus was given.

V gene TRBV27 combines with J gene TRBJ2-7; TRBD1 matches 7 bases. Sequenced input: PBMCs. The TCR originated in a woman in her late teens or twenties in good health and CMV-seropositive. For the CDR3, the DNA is TGTGCCAGCAGTTTCCAGGGGGACGGCGAGCAGTACTTC. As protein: CASSFQGDGEQYF.